Listed here is a single TCR beta chain. V lost 9 bases to trimming and J lost 1 base; unmatched junction nucleotides: 7. Germline-derived CDR1 and CDR2 are LNHDA and SQIVND (reference sequence). There are 15 residues in the CDR3. The sample originates from a study of blood T cell repertoires in COVID-19. Study as a whole: COVID-19 samples from acute and convalescent phases originated in the United States, Italy and Spain. Nucleic acid was either cDNA or gDNA, and it came from T cells, B-cell-depleted T cells, or PBMCs.

Seattle researchers signed up patients amid active infection and tracked them longitudinally. Method: immunoSEQ multiplex PCR; TCRdb's copy keeps in-frame clones and lacks some. In the table there are fewer than 80,000 clones, about 80% of which are singletons. This chain uses TRBV19 with TRBJ2-3; 10 bases line up with TRBD2. The specimen sequenced was peripheral blood. The TCR sequence derives from a man aged 50 to 59 with COVID-19, enrolled during active disease. DNA of the CDR3: TGTGCCAGCGGACCTAGCGGGGGAGGCACAGATACGCAGTATTTT. The encoded protein is CASGPSGGGTDTQYF.